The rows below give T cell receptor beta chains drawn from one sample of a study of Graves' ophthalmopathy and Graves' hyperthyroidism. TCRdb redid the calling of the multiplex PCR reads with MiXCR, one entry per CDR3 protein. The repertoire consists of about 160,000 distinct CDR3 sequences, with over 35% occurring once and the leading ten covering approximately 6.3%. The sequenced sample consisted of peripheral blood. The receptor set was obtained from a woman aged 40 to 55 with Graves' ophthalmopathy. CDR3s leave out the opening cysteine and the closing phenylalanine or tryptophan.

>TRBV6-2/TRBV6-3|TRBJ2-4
ASSPEGRANIQY
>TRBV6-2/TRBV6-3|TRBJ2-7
ASSRTDYEQY
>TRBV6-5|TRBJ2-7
ASRPGANENYEQY
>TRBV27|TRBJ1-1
ASSEGNLNTEAF
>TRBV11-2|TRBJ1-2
ASTNNGGDGGYT
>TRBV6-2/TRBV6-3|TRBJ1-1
ASSDTGGDWPV
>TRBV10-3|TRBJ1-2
AISADRGSGYT
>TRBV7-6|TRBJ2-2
ASSLAQAGNTGELF
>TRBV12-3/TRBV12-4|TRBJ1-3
ASRTGGSGNTIY
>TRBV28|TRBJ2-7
ASSSLFGGRSASYEQY
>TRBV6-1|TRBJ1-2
ASSQGSLRGYGYT
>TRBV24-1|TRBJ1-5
ATSDPRGGDQPQH
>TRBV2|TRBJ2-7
ASSHPWLAAYEQY
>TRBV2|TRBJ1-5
ASSALRRYSNQPQH
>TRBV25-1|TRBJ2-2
ASSVEGLVAGEPF
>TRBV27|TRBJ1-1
ASSPGHPRTEAF
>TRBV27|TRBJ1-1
ASSWQGASTEAF